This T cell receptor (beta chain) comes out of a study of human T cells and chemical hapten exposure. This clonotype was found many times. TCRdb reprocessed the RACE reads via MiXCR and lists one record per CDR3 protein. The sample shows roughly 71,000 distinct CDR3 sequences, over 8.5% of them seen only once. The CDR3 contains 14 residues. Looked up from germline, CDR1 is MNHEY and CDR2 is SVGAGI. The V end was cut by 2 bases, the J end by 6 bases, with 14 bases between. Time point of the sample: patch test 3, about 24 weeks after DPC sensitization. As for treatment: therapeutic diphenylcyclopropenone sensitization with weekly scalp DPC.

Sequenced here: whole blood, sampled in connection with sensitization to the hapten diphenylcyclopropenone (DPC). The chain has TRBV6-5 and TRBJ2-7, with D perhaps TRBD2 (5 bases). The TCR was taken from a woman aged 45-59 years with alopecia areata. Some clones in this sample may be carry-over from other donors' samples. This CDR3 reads CASSYDGPAGEQYF. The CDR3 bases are TGTGCCAGCAGTTACGACGGCCCGGCGGGCGAGCAGTACTTC.